This T cell receptor (beta chain) was found in a study of human T cells and chemical hapten exposure. Germline V CDR1 and CDR2: SQVTM, ANQGSEA. The V end lost 3 bases, the J end lost 2 bases, and 9 bases lay between the germline ends. This CDR3 region has 13 residues. A few counts support this clonotype. Its specificity is not known. The time point was: patch test 1, 2 weeks after DPC sensitization. Treatment of the sample: therapeutic diphenylcyclopropenone sensitization with weekly scalp DPC. Study outcomes and limitations: Expanded TCRs produced significantly more large CDR3 similarity clusters than controls did. After DPC sensitization, TCRs above 1 in 1000 frequency showed no change.

TCRdb fed the RACE reads into MiXCR, producing one record per CDR3 protein. The sample records around 69,000 distinct CDR3 sequences, 9.8% being singletons. The material was whole blood, obtained in connection with sensitization to the hapten diphenylcyclopropenone (DPC). The chain joins TRBV29-1 to TRBJ2-3, with unresolved D. This receptor was obtained from a woman in her thirties or forties with alopecia areata. Some clones in this sample may be carry-over from other donors' samples. CDR3 sequence reads: CSVEKTDTDTQYF. In DNA, the CDR3 is TGCAGCGTTGAGAAGACGGACACAGATACGCAGTATTTT.